These T cell receptor beta chains were read from a single sample in a study of PD-1 blockade in mismatch repair-deficient tumors. Generated by immunoSEQ multiplex PCR, the TCRdb table keeps only in-frame clones and is missing some. The table lists more than 15,000 clones, about four fifths of them singletons. The source was PBMCs, collected 4 weeks after starting pembrolizumab. These receptors all come from an adult with mismatch repair-deficient cancer. Each CDR3 is given without its conserved first and last residue.

j_call v_call cdr3_aa
TRBJ1-1 TRBV7-2 ASSLAGVNTEAF
TRBJ2-1 TRBV19 ASSIGLFRAYNEQF
TRBJ1-1 TRBV12-5 ASVAFWGHPNTEAF
TRBJ2-6 TRBV5-1 ASNPGQANVLT
TRBJ2-3 TRBV5-8 ASSLDAGATDTQY
TRBJ1-2 TRBV11-3 ASSLDRQDDGYT
TRBJ2-3 TRBV5-1 ASNNPGQGTDTQY
TRBJ1-1 TRBV7-6 ASSPLAGDTEAF
TRBJ2-7 TRBV5-1 ASSVGQSSYEQY
TRBJ1-4 TRBV5-1 ASSSTGGATNEKLF
TRBJ2-2 TRBV5-4 ASSSGQGVAGELF
TRBJ2-3 TRBV11-3 ASSRPRGTSASRGTDTQY
TRBJ2-1 TRBV28 ASSSPNEQF
TRBJ2-5 TRBV4-1 ASSSLGREETQY
TRBJ1-2 TRBV6-5 ASSQQGVRGYT
TRBJ2-5 TRBV5-1 ASKFEQETQY
TRBJ1-1 TRBV27 ASRFDRGNTEAF
TRBJ1-1 TRBV30 AWSRSGGNTEAF
TRBJ2-4 TRBV6-6 ASSPLSERWNIQY
TRBJ2-7 TRBV28 ASSVPPGEQY
TRBJ2-7 TRBV5-1 ASSLVVSPYEQY
TRBJ1-1 TRBV11-2 ASSLGRDRAYMNTEAF
TRBJ2-5 TRBV5-1 ASSFPGLAGQETQY
TRBJ1-3 TRBV6-5 ASSWGHYGNTIY
TRBJ2-1 TRBV7-8 ASSKTGTGSGGQF
TRBJ1-5 TRBV6-1 ASSPRELGNQPQH
TRBJ2-5 TRBV5-6 ASSLIGGGSETQY
TRBJ2-5 TRBV2 ASSGNRGQETQY
TRBJ1-6 TRBV28 ASSSSRTGKSPLH
TRBJ1-2 TRBV29-1 SVVWGEGKYGYT
TRBJ2-4 TRBV2 ASRRGTSRAKNIQY
TRBJ2-7 TRBV7-8 ASSLQGLATYEQY
TRBJ2-1 TRBV10-3 AISEGAGGFSYNEQF
TRBJ2-3 TRBV6-1 ASSGRQGTDTQY
TRBJ2-1 TRBV18 ASRDLNGHNSEQF
TRBJ2-7 TRBV18 ASSPPTRDEQY
TRBJ1-2 TRBV28 ASSLQGRGYT
TRBJ2-1 TRBV6-5 ASAQGIGDEQF
TRBJ2-5 TRBV9 ASSVVSGRGGETQY
TRBJ1-5 TRBV19 ASSIWEGRGHGDQPQH
TRBJ2-3 TRBV7-2 ASSRGGNTDTQY
TRBJ2-6 TRBV30 AWAASLQGKYHSGANVLT
TRBJ1-5 TRBV5-1 ASSLGRENQPQH
TRBJ2-3 TRBV5-1 ASSTGLAEMTDTQY
TRBJ2-3 TRBV2 ASSGQGPDTQY
TRBJ2-1 TRBV7-9 ASSFTSGLPNEQF
TRBJ2-5 TRBV9 ASSGRGVGETQY
TRBJ2-7 TRBV7-2 ASSLAGTSNYEQY
TRBJ2-1 TRBV5-1 ASSLGRSDNEQF
TRBJ2-7 TRBV9 ASSEGGEYTHEQY
TRBJ2-2 TRBV29-1 SAGLRREAGELF
TRBJ2-1 TRBV19 ASSIKGDEQF
TRBJ2-1 TRBV28 ASSFEFQREGLEVSREQF
TRBJ2-1 TRBV11-2 ASSVSSGSYNEQF
TRBJ2-3 TRBV14 ASSQDRVADTQY
TRBJ1-4 TRBV11-2 ASSLVRGSGANEKLF
TRBJ2-7 TRBV29-1 SVEVGQDGAYEQY
TRBJ2-1 TRBV19 ASTIGTSDYNEQF
TRBJ1-2 TRBV2 ASSEDRTYGYT